This T cell receptor beta chain was identified during a study of somatic mutations in cytotoxic T cells in rheumatoid arthritis. Overall study context: Patient blood (around 30 ml EDTA) was collected right after diagnosis, preceding any treatment. In some cases, T-cell populations stained with V beta antibodies were flow-sorted at nearly 100% purity, and these included V beta1+ cells sequenced for TCRB. General observations from the study: Measured CD8+ T-cell clonality, a value compared between rheumatoid arthritis patients and age-matched healthy controls, did not differ significantly. CD8+ clonality increased with age in rheumatoid arthritis patients but not in healthy controls.

Repertoires were generated with immunoSEQ multiplex PCR, while TCRdb's copy carries only in-frame clones and drops some. This sample has 6,500 to 9,000 clones, with around 80% found just once. Comment on this clone: Its target is not known.

Germline assignment: CDR1 MGHRA and CDR2 YSYEKL. CDR3 length equals 14 residues. Trimming stripped 0 bases from V and 6 bases from J, with 12 bases between. The specimen was CD8+ T cells sorted from blood. The source of this sequence is an adult with rheumatoid arthritis. This rearrangement joins TRBV4-1 to TRBJ2-7; D remains unclear. As DNA, the CDR3 is TGCGCCAGCAGCCAAGATGTCACCCTAACCGAGCAGTACGTC. It codes for CASSQDVTLTEQYV.